The clone carrying this T cell receptor beta chain has a handful of counts. The antigen remains undetermined. The record originates from a study of ipilimumab plus nivolumab after autologous stem cell transplantation. Study-level background: A median of 8 nivolumab and 5 ipilimumab doses were given. Whole-study results and caveats: Authors suggest TCR repertoire, Treg phenotype and gut microbiota support further study.

Generated by immunoSEQ multiplex PCR, the TCRdb table keeps only in-frame clones and is missing some. The table lists some 44,000 clones, roughly 84% of them singletons. Trimming cost V 4 bases and J 1 base, with 13 bases left between them. This CDR3 has 15 residues. CDR1 is SGHTA and CDR2 is FQGTGA in the germline V gene. Patients received nivolumab 3 mg/kg at weeks 1, 4, 7, 10, then fortnightly to week 26. This receptor was taken from a male donor with multiple myeloma. The input for sequencing was PBMCs, taken in a trial of ipilimumab plus nivolumab as post-transplant consolidation. The chain is built from TRBV7-3 and TRBJ1-1; the D gene is possibly TRBD1 (5 bases). CDR3 amino acids: CASSSTGTANTEAFF. CDR3 sequence (DNA): TGTGCCAGCAGCTCCACCGGGACGGCGAACACTGAAGCTTTCTTT.